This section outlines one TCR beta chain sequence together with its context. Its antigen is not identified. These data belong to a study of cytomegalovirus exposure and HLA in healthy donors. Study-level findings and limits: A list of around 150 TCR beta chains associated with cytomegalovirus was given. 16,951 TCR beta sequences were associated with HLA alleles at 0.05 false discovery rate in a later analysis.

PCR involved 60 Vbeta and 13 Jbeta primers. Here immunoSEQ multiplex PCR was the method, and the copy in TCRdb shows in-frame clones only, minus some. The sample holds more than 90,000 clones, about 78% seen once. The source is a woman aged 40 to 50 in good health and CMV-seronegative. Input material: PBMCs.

The CDR3 sequence: CASIDSMSSYNEQFF. The CDR3 nucleotides read TGTGCCAGCATAGACTCCATGAGCTCCTACAATGAGCAGTTCTTC. This chain connects TRBV2 to TRBJ2-1; D ambiguous. CDR1 is SNHLY, CDR2 FYNNEI, per germline. CDR3 size: 15 residues. V lost 7 bases and J 0 bases, leaving 13 bases between the germline ends.